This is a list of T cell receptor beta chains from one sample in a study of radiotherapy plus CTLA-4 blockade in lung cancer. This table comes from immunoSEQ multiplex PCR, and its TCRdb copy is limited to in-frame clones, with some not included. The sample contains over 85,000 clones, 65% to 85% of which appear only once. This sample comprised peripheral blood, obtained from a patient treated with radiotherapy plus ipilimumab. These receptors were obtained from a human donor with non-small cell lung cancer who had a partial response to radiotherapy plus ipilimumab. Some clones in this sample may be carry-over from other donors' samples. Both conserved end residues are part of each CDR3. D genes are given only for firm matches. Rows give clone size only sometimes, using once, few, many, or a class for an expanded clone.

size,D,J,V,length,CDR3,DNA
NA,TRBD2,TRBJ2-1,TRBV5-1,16,CASSLVSGEAYNEQFF,TGCGCCAGCAGCTTGGTTAGCGGGGAAGCCTACAATGAGCAGTTCTTC
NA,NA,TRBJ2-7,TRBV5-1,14,CASSGETGSYEQYF,TGCGCCAGCTCGGGGGAGACCGGCTCCTACGAGCAGTACTTC
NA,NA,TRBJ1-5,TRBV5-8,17,CASSLVFPYRSNQPQHF,TGTGCCAGCAGCTTGGTCTTCCCCTACAGGAGCAATCAGCCCCAGCATTTT
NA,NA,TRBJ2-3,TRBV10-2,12,CASSATSDTQYF,TGCGCCAGCAGTGCGACATCAGATACGCAGTATTTT
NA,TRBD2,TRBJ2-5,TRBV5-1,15,CASSLSSSGQETQYF,TGCGCCAGCAGCTTATCCTCTAGCGGACAAGAGACCCAGTACTTC
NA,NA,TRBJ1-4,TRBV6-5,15,CASSYSGSPSEKLFF,TGTGCCAGCAGTTACTCCGGGAGCCCTTCTGAAAAACTGTTTTTT
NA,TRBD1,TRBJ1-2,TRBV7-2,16,CASSPSPGQGAHGYTF,TGTGCCAGCAGCCCCTCCCCCGGACAGGGGGCTCATGGCTACACCTTC
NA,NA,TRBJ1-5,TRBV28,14,CASSPVNSNQPQHF,TGTGCCAGCAGTCCTGTTAATAGCAATCAGCCCCAGCATTTT
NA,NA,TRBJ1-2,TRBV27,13,CASSLRQGLVYTF,TGTGCCAGCAGTTTAAGGCAGGGGCTGGTCTACACCTTC
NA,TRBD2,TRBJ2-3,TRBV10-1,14,CASSATSRTDTQYF,TGCGCCAGCAGTGCGACTAGCCGCACAGATACGCAGTATTTT
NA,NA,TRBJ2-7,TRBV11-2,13,CASSLDRGYEQYF,TGTGCCAGCAGCTTAGACAGGGGCTACGAGCAGTACTTC
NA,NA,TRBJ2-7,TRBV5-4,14,CASSVNTGLYEQYF,TGTGCCAGCAGCGTCAATACAGGGCTCTACGAGCAGTACTTC
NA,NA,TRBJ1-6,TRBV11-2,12,CASSFLNSPLHF,TGTGCCAGCAGCTTTCTGAATTCACCCCTCCACTTT
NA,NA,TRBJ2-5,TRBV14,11,CASSPQETQYF,TGTGCCAGCAGTCCCCAGGAGACCCAGTACTTC
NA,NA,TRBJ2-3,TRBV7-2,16,CASSLVPDTSTDTQYF,TGTGCCAGCAGCTTAGTCCCGGACACCAGCACAGATACGCAGTATTTT
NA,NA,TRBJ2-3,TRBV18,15,CASSPKPVSQDTQYF,TGTGCCAGCTCCCCGAAGCCGGTCTCCCAAGATACGCAGTATTTT
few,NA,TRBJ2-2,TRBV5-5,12,CASSFQGRELFF,TGTGCCAGCAGCTTTCAGGGTCGGGAGCTGTTTTTT